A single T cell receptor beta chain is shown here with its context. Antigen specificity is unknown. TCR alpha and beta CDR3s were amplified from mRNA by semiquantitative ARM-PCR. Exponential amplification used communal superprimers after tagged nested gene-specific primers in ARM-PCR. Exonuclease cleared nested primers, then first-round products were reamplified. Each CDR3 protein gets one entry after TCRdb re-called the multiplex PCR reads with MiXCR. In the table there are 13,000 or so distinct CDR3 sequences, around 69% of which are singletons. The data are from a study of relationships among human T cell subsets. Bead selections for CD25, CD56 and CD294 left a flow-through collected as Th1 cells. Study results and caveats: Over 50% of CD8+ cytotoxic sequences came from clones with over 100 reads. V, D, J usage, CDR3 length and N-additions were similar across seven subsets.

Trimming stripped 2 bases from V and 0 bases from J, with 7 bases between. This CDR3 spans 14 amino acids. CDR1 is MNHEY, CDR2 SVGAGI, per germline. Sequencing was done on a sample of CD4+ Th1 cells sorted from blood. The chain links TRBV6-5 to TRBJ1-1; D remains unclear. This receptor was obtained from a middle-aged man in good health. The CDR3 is CASSYRRVNTEAFF. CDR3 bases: TGTGCCAGCAGTTACCGGCGGGTGAACACTGAAGCTTTCTTT.